The T cell receptor (beta chain) under discussion was sequenced for a study of glioma-infiltrating T cells (dated by TCRdb to about 2016). General notes on the study: Low-grade gliomas were WHO grade II oligodendrogliomas or astrocytomas, and glioblastomas were WHO grade IV tumors sampled at initial rather than recurrent diagnosis. Dexamethasone was administered to glioma patients for six or fewer days before surgery. Blood libraries targeted roughly 4- to 11-fold sequencing coverage of 950,000 to 1,000,000 peripheral T cells. Sequencing of TCR alpha- and beta-chain repertoires was performed on glioma tissue, on non-neoplastic brain tissue, and on matched peripheral blood mononuclear cells. To gauge divergence between tissue and blood T-cell populations, every tissue-infiltrating repertoire was compared against the peripheral blood repertoire from the same patient. Three low-grade glioma patients, under ten primary glioblastoma patients and three non-glioma patients contributing non-neoplastic brain tissue were included in the paired cohort. Study-level results and caveats: Patients with low tissue-blood divergence were marked by a signature set of shared blood CDR3 motifs, and this signature set was depleted in highly divergent patients. In non-neoplastic patients, VJ-independent divergence between tissue and blood fell below expectation, whereas in all gliomas, and especially in low-grade gliomas, the divergence rose above expectation. Only a very small number of CDR3 sequences turned up in both tissue and blood, a result put down to high CDR3 diversity combined with limited sampling. Small numbers underpinned the group comparisons: about eight glioblastoma patients, three low-grade glioma patients and three non-neoplastic patients.

Remarks on this clonotype: Its antigen is currently not known. The sample holds no much larger clone one base away, and base qualities are not on file.

Immediately after resection, surgical brain or tumor specimens were cryofrozen in liquid nitrogen, with peripheral blood cells collected concurrently. CDR1 and CDR2, looked up from the germline V gene, are SGHVS and FNYEAQ. Taken from cysteine to phenylalanine, the CDR3 has 12 residues. The CDR3 DNA has 36 bases and is translated from base 1. V is trimmed back by 5 bases and J by 8 bases, and the junction contains 3 bases that no gene match accounts for. The iRepertoire nested amplicon-rescue multiplex PCR (arm-PCR) platform was used to amplify TCR alpha and beta CDR3 regions from RNA. The input for one-step reverse transcription and amplification was about 85-400 ng of tissue mRNA or PBMC total RNA. Following bead purification, Illumina adapters were added by a secondary multiplex PCR, and libraries between 200 and 400 bp were gel-purified. Libraries carried internal 6-nucleotide barcodes used for demultiplexing. The libraries were sequenced on an Illumina MiSeq using 2x220 or 2x250 nucleotide paired-end reads. The original methods were these. Paired reads were merged with FLASH 1.2.11 and aligned to the GRCh37 human genome with BWA-MEM before extracting TRA and TRB reads. An IMGT-derived reference of cassette sequences and CDR3 motifs, with pseudogenes included, was used for V and J assignment. Three-frame translation of reads was performed, and productive CDR3s were defined as those with a C...FGXG motif and no stop codons. A clonotype was defined as a unique combination of a V-J cassette pair and a CDR3 amino acid sequence. Reads were filtered by Hamming distance, thresholded by each sample's sequence error rate in mapped regions. TCRdb cleaned the public reads at Q25 with fastp, built clones with MiXCR and kept in-frame beta chains. All rows with the same CDR3 protein become a single entry with the most common DNA and genes. The V and J calls and clone size come from TCRdb's table, not from the authors' own analysis. Here the sample has 300,000 to 450,000 distinct CDR3 sequences; about 40% occur a single time. The leading ten clones occupy approximately 12% of the sample.

This clonotype was sampled from a human donor with low-grade glioma or glioblastoma, undergoing nonglioma brain surgery, or in good health (not recorded which). What was sequenced was glioma tissue, nonneoplastic brain tissue, or PBMCs (not recorded which). The receptor chain draws on TRBV7-6 and TRBJ2-3; 8 central bases correspond to TRBD2. For the CDR3, the sequence is CASSRGLATQYF. Read as DNA, the sequence is TGTGCCAGCAGCCGAGGACTAGCTACGCAGTATTTT.